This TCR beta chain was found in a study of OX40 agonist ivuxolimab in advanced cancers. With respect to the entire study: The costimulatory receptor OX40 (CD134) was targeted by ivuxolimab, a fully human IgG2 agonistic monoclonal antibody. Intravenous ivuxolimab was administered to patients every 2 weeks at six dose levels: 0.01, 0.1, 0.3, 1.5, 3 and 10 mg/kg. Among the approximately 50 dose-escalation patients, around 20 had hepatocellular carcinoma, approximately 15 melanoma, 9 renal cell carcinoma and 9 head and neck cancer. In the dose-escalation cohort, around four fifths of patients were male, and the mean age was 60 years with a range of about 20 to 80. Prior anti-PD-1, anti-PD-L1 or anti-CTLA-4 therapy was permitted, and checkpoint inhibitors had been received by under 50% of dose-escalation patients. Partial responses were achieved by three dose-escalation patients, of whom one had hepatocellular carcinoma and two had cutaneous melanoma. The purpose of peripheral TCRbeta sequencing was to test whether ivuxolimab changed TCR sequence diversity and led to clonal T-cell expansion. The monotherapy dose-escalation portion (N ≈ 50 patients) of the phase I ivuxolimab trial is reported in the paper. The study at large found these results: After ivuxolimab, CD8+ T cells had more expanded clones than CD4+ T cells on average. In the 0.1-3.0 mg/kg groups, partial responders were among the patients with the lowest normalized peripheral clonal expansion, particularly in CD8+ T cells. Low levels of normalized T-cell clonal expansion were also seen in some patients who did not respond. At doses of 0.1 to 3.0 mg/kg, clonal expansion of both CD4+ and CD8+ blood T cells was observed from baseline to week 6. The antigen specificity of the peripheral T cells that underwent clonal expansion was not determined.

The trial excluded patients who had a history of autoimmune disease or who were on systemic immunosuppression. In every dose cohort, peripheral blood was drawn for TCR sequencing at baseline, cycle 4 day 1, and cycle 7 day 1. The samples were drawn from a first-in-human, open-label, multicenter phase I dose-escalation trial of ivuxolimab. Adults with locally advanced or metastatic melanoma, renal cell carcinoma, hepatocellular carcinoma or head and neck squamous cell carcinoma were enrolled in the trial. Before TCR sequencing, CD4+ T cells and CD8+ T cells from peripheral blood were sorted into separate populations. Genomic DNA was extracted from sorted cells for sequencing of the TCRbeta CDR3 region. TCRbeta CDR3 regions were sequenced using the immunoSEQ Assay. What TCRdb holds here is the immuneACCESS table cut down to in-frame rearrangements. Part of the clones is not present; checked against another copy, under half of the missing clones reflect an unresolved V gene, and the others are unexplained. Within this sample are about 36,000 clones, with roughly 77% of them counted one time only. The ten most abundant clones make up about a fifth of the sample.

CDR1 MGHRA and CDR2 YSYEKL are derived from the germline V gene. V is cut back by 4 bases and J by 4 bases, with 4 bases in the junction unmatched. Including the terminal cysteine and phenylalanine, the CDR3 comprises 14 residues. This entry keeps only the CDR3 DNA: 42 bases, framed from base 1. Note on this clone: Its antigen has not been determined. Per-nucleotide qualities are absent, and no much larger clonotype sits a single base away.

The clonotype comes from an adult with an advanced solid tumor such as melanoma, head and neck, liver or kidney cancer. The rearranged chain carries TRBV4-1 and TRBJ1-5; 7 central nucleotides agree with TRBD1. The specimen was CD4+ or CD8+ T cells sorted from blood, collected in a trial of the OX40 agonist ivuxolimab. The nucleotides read TGCGCCAGCAGCCTTGGACAGGCGAATCAGCCCCAGCATTTT. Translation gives CASSLGQANQPQHF.